What follows are 25 T cell receptor beta chains derived from one specimen sequenced in a study of cytomegalovirus exposure and HLA in healthy donors. PCR was performed using 60 Vbeta and 13 Jbeta primers. Using immunoSEQ multiplex PCR, the repertoire was profiled, and TCRdb retains in-frame clones only, with some absent. The sample yields hundreds of thousands of clones, around two thirds seen once. Sequenced material: PBMCs. These receptors were taken from a female donor in good health and CMV-seronegative.

V and J are TRBV2 and TRBJ2-1, with 10 bases matching TRBD2. CDR1 and CDR2 (germline): SNHLY, FYNNEI. This CDR3 has 13 amino acids. Trimming took 10 bases from V and 4 from J; bases not matched to a gene: 4. CDR3 amino acids: CATRTSGYNEQFF. CDR3 nucleotide sequence: TGTGCCACGAGGACTAGCGGATACAATGAGCAGTTCTTC.

V is TRBV4-1 and J is TRBJ1-1; TRBD1 is a possible D gene (5 bases). The CDR3 runs to 12 residues. Germline CDR1 reads MGHRA; CDR2 reads YSYEKL. The ends were cut back, 0 bases at V and 9 bases at J, with 8 bases in the middle. The CDR3 reads CASSQERGQAFF. For the CDR3, the DNA is TGCGCCAGCAGCCAAGAAAGGGGCCAAGCTTTCTTT.

This clone was counted only a few times. The chain links TRBV4-1 to TRBJ2-7, with 10 bases lining up with TRBD1. The CDR3 has 15 residues. Germline V CDR1 and CDR2: MGHRA, YSYEKL. The J segment lost 2 bases and the V segment lost 6 bases, leaving 7 bases of the junction unmatched. The CDR3 DNA sequence: TGCGCCAGCAGTCGACAGGGGGCAGTACCCTACGAGCAGTACTTC. Translation: CASSRQGAVPYEQYF.

This clone showed up just a few times. The CDR3 bases are TGTGCCAGCAGCTTAACGGGACTAGCGGGAGCCGGGGAGCTGTTTTTT. Translation gives CASSLTGLAGAGELFF. The V gene is TRBV7-2, the J gene TRBJ2-2; 14 bases map to TRBD2. In germline, CDR1 is SGHTA, CDR2 FQGNSA. V gave up 2 bases and J gave up 6 bases; unmatched junction bases: 2. This CDR3 contains 16 residues.

The chain has TRBV18 and TRBJ2-5; D gene uncertain. The germline V gene has CDR1 KGHSH and CDR2 LQKENI. The CDR3 runs to 13 residues. V was clipped by 1 base and J by 5 bases, with 8 bases between them. The CDR3: CASSPQRQETQYF. CDR3 coding DNA: TGTGCCAGCTCACCACAGCGTCAGGAGACCCAGTACTTC.

The genes are TRBV6-1 and TRBJ1-1, with D possibly being TRBD1 (5 bases). Germline CDR1 is MNHNS and CDR2 is SASEGT. Trimming removed 7 bases at V and 5 bases at J, with 20 bases between. This CDR3 is 15 amino acids long. The CDR3 nucleotides read TGTGCCAGCACCATAATGGGAGGGACGGGGACTGAAGCTTTCTTT. Protein: CASTIMGGTGTEAFF.

V gene TRBV28 combines with J gene TRBJ2-7; 7 bases align to TRBD2. Trimming cost V 7 bases and J 4 bases; bases outside gene matches: 13. CDR3 size: 15 residues. Germline lookup yields CDR1 MDHEN and CDR2 SYDVKM. This CDR3 is CASIRTRWGFYEQYF. The CDR3 coding sequence is TGTGCCAGCATAAGGACTAGGTGGGGTTTTTACGAGCAGTACTTC.

CDR3 in DNA: TGTGCCAGCCAAGCTAGCGGGAGGAACTACGAGCAGTACTTC. This gives the protein CASQASGRNYEQYF. The chain uses TRBV18 and TRBJ2-7, with TRBD2 identical over 11 bases. The trim removed 8 bases at V and 3 bases at J, leaving 6 bases unmatched. CDR1 KGHSH and CDR2 LQKENI come from the germline V gene. The CDR3 has 14 amino acids.

This clone was counted a single time. The rearrangement joins TRBV10-3 to TRBJ1-5; D is unclear. Germline CDR1 reads ENHRY; CDR2 reads SYGVKD. The V and J ends lost 3 bases and 0 bases respectively, with 6 bases between them. This CDR3 spans 14 amino acids. CDR3 residues: CAISEPGSNQPQHF. The CDR3 DNA reads as TGTGCCATCAGTGAACCAGGTAGCAATCAGCCCCAGCATTTT.

This clone has more than one count but fewer than ten. V usage is TRBV28 and J usage is TRBJ2-1, with D maybe TRBD2 (5 bases). V dropped 7 bases and J dropped 7 bases, with 17 bases sitting between them. Looked up from germline, CDR1 is MDHEN and CDR2 is SYDVKM. The CDR3 loop spans 14 amino acids. CDR3 coding DNA: TGTGCCAGCAAATTGGACTGGACGGCGAATGAGCAGTTCTTC. Translating it yields CASKLDWTANEQFF. Using reference TRBV28 and TRBJ2-1 for the parts outside the CDR3, the full variable domain is DVKVTQSSRYLVKRTGEKVFLECVQDMDHENMFWYRQDPGLGLRLIYFSYDVKMKEKGDIPEGYSVSREKKERFSLILESASTNQTSMYLCASKLDWTANEQFFGPGTRLTVL.

This clone occurred a few times. The chain carries TRBV15 and TRBJ1-5, with D tentatively TRBD1 (5 bases). The CDR3 covers 15 residues. Germline CDR1 reads LNHNV; CDR2 reads YYDKDF (reference sequence). Deletions cut 0 bases from V and 4 bases from J, with 10 bases between. CDR3 amino acids: CATSRDTRGNQPQHF. CDR3 sequence (DNA): TGTGCCACCAGCAGAGATACCCGGGGGAATCAGCCCCAGCATTTT.

V usage is TRBV5-5 and J usage is TRBJ2-1; TRBD2 matches 9 bases. The CDR3 sequence is 15 residues long. Per the germline V gene, CDR1 is SGHKS and CDR2 is YYEKEE (reference sequence). The J segment lost 7 bases and the V segment lost 4 bases, leaving 9 bases of the junction unmatched. Here the CDR3 reads CASSHLAGAGNEQFF. For the CDR3, the DNA is TGTGCCAGCAGCCACTTAGCGGGAGCTGGGAATGAGCAGTTCTTC.

The chain is built from TRBV5-1 and TRBJ1-5, with 10 bases matching TRBD1. The germline CDR1 and CDR2 sequences are SGHRS and YFSETQ. Unmatched junction bases numbered 4, after V lost 4 bases and J lost 0 bases. There are 16 residues in the CDR3. The CDR3 spells CASSLGTGDSNQPQHF. For the CDR3, the DNA is TGCGCCAGCAGCCTAGGGACAGGGGATAGCAATCAGCCCCAGCATTTT.

The genes are TRBV27 and TRBJ2-7, with a possible D match to TRBD2 (6 bases). V was trimmed by 4 bases and J by 3 bases, leaving 13 bases between them. CDR1 and CDR2 (germline): MNHEY, SMNVEV (reference sequence). CDR3 length equals 14 residues. The CDR3 is CASSSRSGDYEQYF. CDR3 bases: TGTGCCAGCAGTTCCCGCTCGGGGGACTACGAGCAGTACTTC.

This clone appeared a single time. This sequence joins TRBV28 and TRBJ1-2, with TRBD1 matching over 9 bases. The V gene's germline CDR1 is MDHEN and CDR2 SYDVKM. This CDR3 has 16 amino acids. V shed 1 base and J 4 bases; nucleotides not matched to a gene: 7. The CDR3 loop is CASSLLGGTGTYGYTF. The CDR3 DNA is TGTGCCAGCAGTTTATTGGGGGGGACAGGGACCTATGGCTACACCTTC.

This clone was observed a handful of times. The J gene is TRBJ2-4, the V gene TRBV25-1, with a possible D match to TRBD1 (7 bases). The CDR3 is 15 residues long. The germline gives CDR1 MGHDK, CDR2 SYGVNS. The V gene lost 4 bases and the J gene lost 7 bases, with 17 bases spanning the gap. CDR3 sequence reads: CASSGAGGTGNIQYF. The CDR3, as DNA: TGTGCCAGCAGTGGGGCAGGGGGGACGGGGAACATTCAGTACTTC.

This clone appeared a single time. The CDR3 nucleotides read TGTGCCAGCAGCTGGACAGGAGGCCAAGAGACCCAGTACTTC. The encoded protein is CASSWTGGQETQYF. This rearrangement joins TRBV7-6 to TRBJ2-5, with 7 bases identical to TRBD1. V shed 4 bases and J 1 base; nucleotides not matched to a gene: 3. The germline CDR1 and CDR2 sequences are SGHVS and FNYEAQ. CDR3 length: 14 amino acids.

The J gene is TRBJ1-5, the V gene TRBV6-5; no definite D call. CDR3 length: 13 residues. V was trimmed by 2 bases and J by 1 base, leaving 3 bases between them. Germline-derived CDR1 and CDR2 are MNHEY and SVGAGI. The CDR3 DNA sequence: TGTGCCAGCAGTTACACAAGCAATCAGCCCCAGCATTTT. Amino acids: CASSYTSNQPQHF.

This clone occurred once. CDR3 coding DNA: TGTGCCAGCAGCCGGACTTCGGTCAATGAGCAGTTCTTC. Its translation is CASSRTSVNEQFF. The chain employs TRBV6-5 and TRBJ2-1, with a tentative D call TRBD2 (5 bases). V lost 6 bases and J 6 bases, leaving 12 bases between the germline ends. Germline V lookup: CDR1 MNHEY, CDR2 SVGAGI. The CDR3 has 13 amino acids.

The chain couples TRBV19 to TRBJ1-2, with unresolved D. Trimming removed 2 bases from V and 9 bases from J, with 19 bases in between. Germline CDR1 and CDR2: LNHDA and SQIVND (reference sequence). This CDR3 has 15 residues. The CDR3 region has the DNA TGTGCCAGTAGTATATCGATGACTGCGTTTTATAGCTACACCTTC. This translates into CASSISMTAFYSYTF. Full variable domain (outside the CDR3, taken from reference TRBV19 and TRBJ1-2): DGGITQSPKYLFRKEGQNVTLSCEQNLNHDAMYWYRQDPGQGLRLIYYSQIVNDFQKGDIAEGYSVSREKKESFPLTVTSAQKNPTAFYLCASSISMTAFYSYTFGSGTRLTVV.

Comment on this clone: Different DNA sequences within this sample yield the same CDR3. The rearrangement links TRBV2 to TRBJ1-2, with 9 bases identical to TRBD1. Looked up from germline, CDR1 is SNHLY and CDR2 is FYNNEI. V lost 6 bases to trimming and J lost 8 bases; unmatched junction nucleotides: 10. This CDR3 is 14 amino acids long. CDR3 protein: CASSRDRASGGYTF. The CDR3 DNA follows: TGTGCCAGCAGCAGGGACAGGGCCAGTGGGGGCTACACCTTC.

The chain links TRBV2 to TRBJ2-1; TRBD2 agrees at 7 bases. Looked up from germline, CDR1 is SNHLY and CDR2 is FYNNEI. The CDR3 contains 15 residues. After removal of 1 base from V and 6 bases from J, the junction contained 6 bases not matched to a gene. CDR3: CASSEEAGAINEQFF. In DNA form, the CDR3 reads TGTGCCAGCAGTGAAGAGGCGGGAGCCATCAATGAGCAGTTCTTC.

About this clone itself: Additional DNA sequences in this sample encode the identical CDR3. The gene calls are TRBV7-6 and TRBJ2-7; D is undetermined. The V end was cut by 1 base, the J end by 3 bases, with 7 bases between. The CDR3 contains 13 residues. Germline lookup yields CDR1 SGHVS and CDR2 FNYEAQ. CDR3 loop: CASSLDGSYEQYF. The CDR3 DNA follows: TGTGCCAGCAGCTTAGATGGCAGCTACGAGCAGTACTTC.

This rearrangement joins TRBV28 to TRBJ2-7, with D tentatively TRBD1 (6 bases). Per germline, CDR1 MDHEN and CDR2 SYDVKM. Trimming stripped 4 bases from V and 3 bases from J, with 16 bases between. CDR3 length: 15 amino acids. CDR3 protein: CASSSATTGLYEQYF. In DNA form, the CDR3 reads TGTGCCAGCAGTTCTGCGACGACAGGCCTCTACGAGCAGTACTTC.

CDR3: CASSTGTPGSEQYF. The CDR3 DNA sequence: TGTGCCAGCAGCACCGGGACTCCTGGGTCCGAGCAGTACTTC. The genes are TRBV9 and TRBJ2-7; perhaps TRBD2 as D (6 bases). The CDR3 totals 14 residues. In germline, CDR1 is SGDLS, CDR2 YYNGEE. Trimming pared 4 bases from V and 6 bases from J, leaving 17 bases between. Supplemented by reference TRBV9 and TRBJ2-7, the full variable domain reads DSGVTQTPKHLITATGQRVTLRCSPRSGDLSVYWYQQSLDQGLQFLIQYYNGEERAKGNILERFSAQQFPDLHSELNLSSLELGDSALYFCASSTGTPGSEQYFGPGTRLTVT.